The 12 T cell receptor beta chains reported below all come from one sample, sequenced in a study of CD8+CD57+ T cells in acquired aplastic anemia. Profiling of TCR beta VDJ combinations and CDR3 sequences used genomic DNA as template. From the reads, TCRdb called clonotypes with MiXCR, one entry per CDR3 protein. The sample carries around 140,000 distinct CDR3 sequences, 41% recorded once. Input material: sorted CD4+, CD8+, or CD8+CD57+ T cells (not recorded which) from PBMCs. Source of these receptors: a human donor in good health, serving as a control.

CDR3 sequence: CSVRENSGNTIYF. As DNA, the CDR3 is TGCAGCGTTCGGGAAAACTCTGGAAACACCATATATTTT. The chain carries TRBV29-1 and TRBJ1-3; no reliable D call. The CDR3 is 13 amino acids. In germline, CDR1 is SQVTM, CDR2 ANQGSEA. V was shortened by 5 bases and J by 0 bases, with 8 bases between the two germline ends.

V usage is TRBV10-1 and J usage is TRBJ2-7; 7 bases agree with TRBD1. CDR1 and CDR2 (germline): WNHNN, SYGVQD (reference sequence). The length of the CDR3 is 14 residues. V dropped 6 bases and J dropped 2; count of bases not matched to a gene: 7. CDR3 sequence reads: CASSWDSGTYEQYV. CDR3 DNA sequence: TGCGCCAGCAGCTGGGACAGCGGAACCTACGAGCAGTACGTC.

There are many counts of this clonotype. The CDR3, as DNA: TGTGCCAGTTCCCTGTCTGGGGCCAACGTCCTGACTTTC. This codes for CASSLSGANVLTF. The V and J genes are TRBV19 and TRBJ2-6; D call uncertain. This CDR3 contains 13 residues. Trimming removed 8 bases at V and 1 base at J, with 6 bases between. Germline V gene lookup returns CDR1 LNHDA and CDR2 SQIVND (reference sequence).

The table lists this clonotype with many counts. The chain links TRBV12-3 or TRBV12-4 to TRBJ1-6; weak D call: TRBD1 (5 bases). Trimming removed 6 bases from V and 9 bases from J, with 18 bases in between. The CDR3 runs 15 residues. The CDR3 DNA follows: TGTGCCAGCAGCAATAGTAGGGGTAATATTTCACCCCTCCACTTT. Protein sequence: CASSNSRGNISPLHF.

This clonotype was picked up a small number of times. The chain uses TRBV7-4 and TRBJ2-7; no definite D call. Trimming left V 1 base short and J 6 bases short, with 7 bases between. Looked up from germline, CDR1 is SGHVT and CDR2 is SQSDAQ. The CDR3 sequence is 12 residues long. The CDR3 loop is CASSLDVPEQYF. Written as DNA, the CDR3 is TGTGCCAGCAGCTTAGATGTCCCCGAGCAGTACTTC.

Comment on this clonotype: This may be a read error, as it is one base from a much larger clone. The CDR3 DNA reads TGTGCCAGCAGGTTATCGGTCAAAAACATTCAGTACTTC. Residues: CASRLSVKNIQYF. The chain uses TRBV27 and TRBJ2-4, with D unclear. The CDR3 length is 13 residues. Germline assignment: CDR1 MNHEY and CDR2 SMNVEV (reference sequence).

This clonotype was found many times. The rearrangement uses TRBV12-3 or TRBV12-4 and TRBJ2-2; D gene uncertain. The CDR3 spans 15 residues. V lost 6 bases and J 1 base, leaving 12 bases between the germline ends. CDR3 region: CASRLPGLNTGELFF. The CDR3 region has the DNA TGTGCCAGCAGGCTCCCGGGCCTGAACACCGGGGAGCTGTTTTTT.

This clonotype has a count of ten or more. The chain recombines TRBV5-4 with TRBJ2-1; 16 nucleotides align to TRBD2. Trimming at V came to 6 bases and at J to 6 bases, leaving 6 bases not matched to a gene. This CDR3 has 16 residues. Germline lookup yields CDR1 SGHNT and CDR2 YYREEE (reference sequence). The CDR3 DNA reads TGTGCCAGCACGGGACTAGCGGGGGGGGAGGGCAATGAGCAGTTCTTC. Translated: CASTGLAGGEGNEQFF.

This rearrangement joins TRBV3-1 to TRBJ2-5, with 11 bases identical to TRBD2. The V segment lost 4 bases and the J segment 2 bases; nucleotides outside the gene matches: 6. Germline CDR1 and CDR2: LGHDT and YNNKEL (reference sequence). The CDR3 runs to 16 residues. CDR3 residues: CASSLRTSGLQETQYF. CDR3 DNA: TGTGCCAGCAGCCTCCGGACTAGCGGGCTACAAGAGACCCAGTACTTC.

Many counts were recorded for this clonotype. The V call is TRBV12-3 or TRBV12-4, the J call TRBJ1-1; no reliable D call. Trimming pared 3 bases from V and 6 bases from J, leaving 5 bases between. This CDR3 has 11 amino acids. CDR3 in amino acids: CASSFGAEAFF. CDR3 sequence (DNA): TGTGCCAGCAGTTTTGGCGCTGAAGCTTTCTTT.

In this sample, this clonotype turned up many times. The chain uses TRBV2 and TRBJ2-7; 10 nucleotides align to TRBD2. Germline trimming cut 5 bases from V and 6 bases from J; bases unmatched to any gene: 4. Germline assignment: CDR1 SNHLY and CDR2 FYNNEI. The length of the CDR3 is 13 residues. CDR3 bases: TGTGCCAGCAGTAGCGGGAGGGCTCGCGAGCAGTACTTC. Translated: CASSSGRAREQYF.

At least ten counts were recorded for this clonotype. J is TRBJ1-1 and V is TRBV5-1, with D possibly being TRBD1 (5 bases). The CDR3 runs 13 residues. The ends were cut back, 4 bases at V and 4 bases at J, with 11 bases in the middle. Looked up from germline, CDR1 is SGHRS and CDR2 is YFSETQ. CDR3 residues: CASSIGTVTEAFF. The CDR3 DNA reads TGCGCCAGCAGCATCGGGACGGTCACTGAAGCTTTCTTT.